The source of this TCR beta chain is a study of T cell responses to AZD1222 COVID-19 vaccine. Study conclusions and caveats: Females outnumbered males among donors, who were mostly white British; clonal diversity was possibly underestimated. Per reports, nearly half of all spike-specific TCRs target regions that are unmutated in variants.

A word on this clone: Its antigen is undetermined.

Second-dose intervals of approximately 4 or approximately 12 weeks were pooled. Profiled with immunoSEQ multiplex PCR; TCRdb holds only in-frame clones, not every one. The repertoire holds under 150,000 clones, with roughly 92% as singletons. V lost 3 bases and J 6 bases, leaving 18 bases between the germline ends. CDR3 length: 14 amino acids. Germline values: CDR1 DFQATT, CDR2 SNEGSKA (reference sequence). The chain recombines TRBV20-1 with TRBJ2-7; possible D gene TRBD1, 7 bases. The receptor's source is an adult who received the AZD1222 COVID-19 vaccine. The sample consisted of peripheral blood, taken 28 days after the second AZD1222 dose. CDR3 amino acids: CSASDPGTAGEQYF. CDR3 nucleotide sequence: TGCAGTGCTAGTGACCCCGGGACAGCGGGCGAGCAGTACTTC.